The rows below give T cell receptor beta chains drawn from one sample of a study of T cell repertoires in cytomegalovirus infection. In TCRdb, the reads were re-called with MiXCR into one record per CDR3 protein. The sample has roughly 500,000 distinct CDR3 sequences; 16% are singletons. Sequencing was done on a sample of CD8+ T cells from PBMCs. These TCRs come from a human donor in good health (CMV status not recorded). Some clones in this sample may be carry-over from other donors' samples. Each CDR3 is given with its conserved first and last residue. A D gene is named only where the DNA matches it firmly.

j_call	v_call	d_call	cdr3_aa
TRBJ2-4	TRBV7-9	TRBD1	CASSLARGTGEELAKNIQYF
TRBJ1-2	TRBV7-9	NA	CASSLDGSYGYTF
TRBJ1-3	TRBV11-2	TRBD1	CASSFWDRGLGNTIYF
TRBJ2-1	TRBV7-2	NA	CASVGGIHNEQFF
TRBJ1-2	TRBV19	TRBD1	CASSMRSGRGLYGYTF
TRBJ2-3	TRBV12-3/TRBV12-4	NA	CASSSRDTDTQYF
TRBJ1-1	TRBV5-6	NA	CASSLPAGTTEAFF
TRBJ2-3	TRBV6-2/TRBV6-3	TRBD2	CASTTTPGLANTDTQYF
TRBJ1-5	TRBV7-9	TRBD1	CASSFDGSQGARQPQHF
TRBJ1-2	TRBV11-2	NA	CASSLVGRRGYGYTF